This T cell receptor (beta chain) was sequenced for a study of cytomegalovirus exposure and HLA in healthy donors. From germline, CDR1 is SGDLS and CDR2 YYNGEE. With 4 bases removed from V and 8 bases from J, the gap between germline ends came to 15 bases. The CDR3 length is 14 residues. The study ran its PCR with 60 Vbeta and 13 Jbeta primers. Assay used: immunoSEQ multiplex PCR; TCRdb lists only in-frame clones, some missing. The sample carries about 210,000 clones, roughly 82% recorded once. V is TRBV9 and J is TRBJ1-4; D is unclear. The receptor was derived from a middle-aged man in good health and CMV-seropositive. The sample was PBMCs. The CDR3 region is CASSSGRLGEKLFF. In DNA form, the CDR3 reads TGTGCCAGCAGCTCCGGGAGGCTAGGGGAAAAACTGTTTTTT.